These T cell receptor beta chains were read from a single sample in a study of OX40 agonist ivuxolimab in advanced cancers. The protocol was immunoSEQ multiplex PCR, while the TCRdb copy is restricted to in-frame clones and leaves out a portion. The profile shows 100,000 or so clones, roughly nine tenths of them singletons. Sequences were derived from CD4+ or CD8+ T cells sorted from blood, sampled in a trial of the OX40 agonist ivuxolimab. The receptor set was obtained from an adult with an advanced solid tumor such as melanoma, head and neck, liver or kidney cancer. CDR3s include the opening cysteine and the closing phenylalanine or tryptophan. A D gene is named only where the DNA matches it firmly. Size values are once, few and many counts, or a class for expanded clones, and some rows have none.

J gene: TRBJ1-2
D gene: .
CDR3 length: 11
V gene: TRBV5-1
clone size: .
CDR3 DNA: TGCGCCAGCAGCTTGGGGAATGGCTACACCTTC
CDR3 protein: CASSLGNGYTF

J gene: TRBJ1-2
D gene: TRBD1
CDR3 length: 15
V gene: TRBV27
clone size: .
CDR3 DNA: TGTGCCACCGCCCCAAGGGGGCTAGCTAACTATGGCTACACCTTC
CDR3 protein: CATAPRGLANYGYTF

J gene: TRBJ1-4
D gene: .
CDR3 length: 12
V gene: TRBV6-1
clone size: .
CDR3 DNA: TGTGCCAGCACTTGGTCAGGAGAAAAACTGTTTTTT
CDR3 protein: CASTWSGEKLFF

J gene: TRBJ1-5
D gene: TRBD1
CDR3 length: 14
V gene: TRBV7-4
clone size: .
CDR3 DNA: TGTGCCAGCTCCGCCGGGACAGTGAATCAGCCCCAGCATTTT
CDR3 protein: CASSAGTVNQPQHF

J gene: TRBJ2-7
D gene: .
CDR3 length: 14
V gene: TRBV5-4
clone size: .
CDR3 DNA: TGTGCCAGCAGCTTGGACGGGGGAATCTACGAGCAGTACTTC
CDR3 protein: CASSLDGGIYEQYF

J gene: TRBJ1-2
D gene: .
CDR3 length: 14
V gene: TRBV19
clone size: .
CDR3 DNA: TGTGCCAGTAGTACCCTGGGGAAGATGACGGGCTACACCTTC
CDR3 protein: CASSTLGKMTGYTF

J gene: TRBJ1-2
D gene: .
CDR3 length: 15
V gene: TRBV6-5
clone size: once
CDR3 DNA: TGTGCCAGCAGTTATCACGCAGGGAGCCCCTATGGCTACACCTTC
CDR3 protein: CASSYHAGSPYGYTF

J gene: TRBJ1-1
D gene: TRBD1
CDR3 length: 15
V gene: TRBV19
clone size: .
CDR3 DNA: TGTGCCACGGAGAGGGGGACAGGGGGATTCACTGAAGCTTTCTTT
CDR3 protein: CATERGTGGFTEAFF

J gene: TRBJ2-7
D gene: .
CDR3 length: 14
V gene: TRBV11-2
clone size: once
CDR3 DNA: TGTGCCAGCTCTCTGGGGGGAGCCGGCCACGAGCAGTACTTC
CDR3 protein: CASSLGGAGHEQYF

J gene: TRBJ2-1
D gene: TRBD1
CDR3 length: 13
V gene: TRBV2
clone size: .
CDR3 DNA: TGTGCCAGTTTCGGGACAGGGTCCAGTGAGCAGTTCTTC
CDR3 protein: CASFGTGSSEQFF

J gene: TRBJ2-5
D gene: .
CDR3 length: 15
V gene: TRBV9
clone size: .
CDR3 DNA: TGTGCCAGCAGCGTAGGGGCCCTAGGGGGGGAGACCCAGTACTTC
CDR3 protein: CASSVGALGGETQYF

J gene: TRBJ2-7
D gene: .
CDR3 length: 14
V gene: TRBV28
clone size: .
CDR3 DNA: TGTGCCAGCAGTTTCGGCGTTGGGCCCTACGAGCAGTACTTC
CDR3 protein: CASSFGVGPYEQYF

J gene: TRBJ1-4
D gene: .
CDR3 length: 14
V gene: TRBV6-5
clone size: .
CDR3 DNA: TGTGCCAGCAGTTACTCGGGGTCTGATGAAAAACTGTTTTTT
CDR3 protein: CASSYSGSDEKLFF

J gene: TRBJ2-1
D gene: .
CDR3 length: 14
V gene: TRBV11-2
clone size: .
CDR3 DNA: TGTGCCAGCAGCTTAGGGACCTCTCGCAATGAGCAGTTCTTC
CDR3 protein: CASSLGTSRNEQFF

J gene: TRBJ1-1
D gene: .
CDR3 length: 12
V gene: TRBV7-9
clone size: .
CDR3 DNA: TGTGCCAGCAGCTTAGAGAACACTGAAGCTTTCTTT
CDR3 protein: CASSLENTEAFF

J gene: TRBJ1-3
D gene: .
CDR3 length: 15
V gene: TRBV5-3
clone size: .
CDR3 DNA: TGTGCCAGAAGCTTGGCGGGGCTCTCTGGAAACACCATATATTTT
CDR3 protein: CARSLAGLSGNTIYF

J gene: TRBJ1-5
D gene: .
CDR3 length: 13
V gene: TRBV28
clone size: .
CDR3 DNA: TGTGCCAGCAGTTTTCTCCAAAATCAGCCCCAGCATTTT
CDR3 protein: CASSFLQNQPQHF

J gene: TRBJ2-1
D gene: .
CDR3 length: 16
V gene: TRBV7-2
clone size: .
CDR3 DNA: TGTGCCAGCAGCTTAGCAGGGGGGGGTACCTACAATGAGCAGTTCTTC
CDR3 protein: CASSLAGGGTYNEQFF

J gene: TRBJ2-1
D gene: .
CDR3 length: 14
V gene: TRBV27
clone size: .
CDR3 DNA: TGTGCCAGCAAGGAAGAAAGCTCCTACAATGAGCAGTTCTTC
CDR3 protein: CASKEESSYNEQFF

J gene: TRBJ2-7
D gene: TRBD1
CDR3 length: 14
V gene: TRBV27
clone size: once
CDR3 DNA: TGTGCCAGCAGTTCGGGACAGATCTACTACGAGCAGTACTTC
CDR3 protein: CASSSGQIYYEQYF

J gene: TRBJ2-7
D gene: .
CDR3 length: 12
V gene: TRBV4-1
clone size: .
CDR3 DNA: TGCGCCAGCAGCCAAGGCCCCTACGAGCAGTACTTC
CDR3 protein: CASSQGPYEQYF

J gene: TRBJ1-1
D gene: .
CDR3 length: 13
V gene: TRBV9
clone size: .
CDR3 DNA: TGTGCCAGCAGCTATCGGTTGAACACTGAAGCTTTCTTT
CDR3 protein: CASSYRLNTEAFF

J gene: TRBJ1-6
D gene: .
CDR3 length: 15
V gene: TRBV2
clone size: .
CDR3 DNA: TGTGCCAGCAGTGAAGGCGGGGGGTATAATTCACCCCTCCACTTT
CDR3 protein: CASSEGGGYNSPLHF

J gene: TRBJ1-5
D gene: TRBD1
CDR3 length: 15
V gene: TRBV6-5
clone size: once
CDR3 DNA: TGTGCCAGCAGTAAACAGGGGAATAGCAATCAGCCCCAGCATTTT
CDR3 protein: CASSKQGNSNQPQHF

J gene: TRBJ2-7
D gene: TRBD2
CDR3 length: 14
V gene: TRBV13
clone size: .
CDR3 DNA: TGTGCCAGCAGCTTAAGCGGGGATACCTACGAGCAGTACTTC
CDR3 protein: CASSLSGDTYEQYF

J gene: TRBJ2-7
D gene: TRBD1
CDR3 length: 16
V gene: TRBV6-6
clone size: .
CDR3 DNA: TGTGCCAGCAGTTACGGGAGGACAGGGGGGGTCTACGAGCAGTACTTC
CDR3 protein: CASSYGRTGGVYEQYF

J gene: TRBJ1-1
D gene: .
CDR3 length: 14
V gene: TRBV4-1
clone size: .
CDR3 DNA: TGCGCCAGCAGCCAAGATGGCCGCGGCCGTGAAGCTTTCTTT
CDR3 protein: CASSQDGRGREAFF

J gene: TRBJ2-2
D gene: .
CDR3 length: 17
V gene: TRBV19
clone size: .
CDR3 DNA: TGTGCCAGTAGTATTGGGTCAGGCCCAGCCGGGACCGGGGAGCTGTTTTTT
CDR3 protein: CASSIGSGPAGTGELFF

J gene: TRBJ1-6
D gene: TRBD1
CDR3 length: 17
V gene: TRBV5-1
clone size: few
CDR3 DNA: TGCGCCAGCAGCCCGGGACAGGGACACGGGCCAGACTCACCCCTCCACTTT
CDR3 protein: CASSPGQGHGPDSPLHF

J gene: TRBJ2-7
D gene: TRBD1
CDR3 length: 15
V gene: TRBV5-4
clone size: .
CDR3 DNA: TGTGCCAGCAGCGCTCCGGGACAGGGAGCCCACGAGCAGTACTTC
CDR3 protein: CASSAPGQGAHEQYF

J gene: TRBJ1-5
D gene: TRBD1
CDR3 length: 15
V gene: TRBV6-6
clone size: .
CDR3 DNA: TGTGCCAGCAGTTTCGGACAGGGTGGCGATCAGCCCCAGCATTTT
CDR3 protein: CASSFGQGGDQPQHF

J gene: TRBJ2-7
D gene: .
CDR3 length: 13
V gene: TRBV2
clone size: .
CDR3 DNA: TGTGCCAGCAGTGAACCCGACAGCTACGAGCAGTACTTC
CDR3 protein: CASSEPDSYEQYF

J gene: TRBJ2-7
D gene: .
CDR3 length: 11
V gene: TRBV5-6
clone size: .
CDR3 DNA: TGTGCCAGCAGCTTGGGGGACGAGCAGTACTTC
CDR3 protein: CASSLGDEQYF

J gene: TRBJ2-3
D gene: TRBD2
CDR3 length: 15
V gene: TRBV30
clone size: .
CDR3 DNA: TGTGCCTGGAGTGCTAGCGGGGGAGTATCAGATACGCAGTATTTT
CDR3 protein: CAWSASGGVSDTQYF

J gene: TRBJ2-5
D gene: TRBD2
CDR3 length: 15
V gene: TRBV4-3
clone size: once
CDR3 DNA: TGCGCCAGCAGCCAAGGACTAGCGGGGGCAGAGACCCAGTACTTC
CDR3 protein: CASSQGLAGAETQYF

J gene: TRBJ2-7
D gene: .
CDR3 length: 14
V gene: TRBV6-5
clone size: .
CDR3 DNA: TGTGCCAGCAGTTACTCAGACGGAGCCTACGAGCAGTACTTC
CDR3 protein: CASSYSDGAYEQYF

J gene: TRBJ2-1
D gene: .
CDR3 length: 15
V gene: TRBV2
clone size: .
CDR3 DNA: TGTGCCAGCAGTGAAGGACTACCCCCCGCCGATGAGCAGTTCTTC
CDR3 protein: CASSEGLPPADEQFF

J gene: TRBJ2-2
D gene: .
CDR3 length: 13
V gene: TRBV28
clone size: .
CDR3 DNA: TGTGCCAGCAGTTTCCGGAACACCGGGGAGCTGTTTTTT
CDR3 protein: CASSFRNTGELFF

J gene: TRBJ1-4
D gene: .
CDR3 length: 16
V gene: TRBV27
clone size: .
CDR3 DNA: TGTGCCAGCAGTCCTACCCGACGGATGACTAATGAAAAACTGTTTTTT
CDR3 protein: CASSPTRRMTNEKLFF

J gene: TRBJ2-3
D gene: .
CDR3 length: 14
V gene: TRBV7-2
clone size: .
CDR3 DNA: TGTGCCAGCAGCTTAGCGCCCGGCACAGATACGCAGTATTTT
CDR3 protein: CASSLAPGTDTQYF

J gene: TRBJ2-7
D gene: .
CDR3 length: 12
V gene: TRBV5-4
clone size: .
CDR3 DNA: TGTGCCAGCAGCTTGCGGGGATACGAGCAGTACTTC
CDR3 protein: CASSLRGYEQYF

J gene: TRBJ1-2
D gene: .
CDR3 length: 15
V gene: TRBV15
clone size: .
CDR3 DNA: TGTGCCACCAGCAGGCAGGGGCCTGCTAACTATGGCTACACCTTC
CDR3 protein: CATSRQGPANYGYTF

J gene: TRBJ2-7
D gene: TRBD2
CDR3 length: 15
V gene: TRBV6-5
clone size: .
CDR3 DNA: TGTGCCAGCAGTTGGGCTAGCGGGGCTAGCTACGAGCAGTACTTC
CDR3 protein: CASSWASGASYEQYF

J gene: TRBJ2-2
D gene: .
CDR3 length: 15
V gene: TRBV6-5
clone size: .
CDR3 DNA: TGTGCCAGCAGTCCGCTCGGGACTGGGGCCGGGGAGCTGTTTTTT
CDR3 protein: CASSPLGTGAGELFF

J gene: TRBJ2-1
D gene: .
CDR3 length: 12
V gene: TRBV19
clone size: .
CDR3 DNA: TGTGCCAGTAGTATAGGTTACAATGAGCAGTTCTTC
CDR3 protein: CASSIGYNEQFF

J gene: TRBJ2-3
D gene: TRBD2
CDR3 length: 13
V gene: TRBV27
clone size: .
CDR3 DNA: TGTGCCAGCAGTCCACTGGGGCGGGGGACGCAGTATTTT
CDR3 protein: CASSPLGRGTQYF

J gene: TRBJ2-2
D gene: .
CDR3 length: 12
V gene: TRBV27
clone size: .
CDR3 DNA: TGTGCCAGCAGTTTAAGAACCGGGGAGCTGTTTTTT
CDR3 protein: CASSLRTGELFF

J gene: TRBJ2-3
D gene: TRBD2
CDR3 length: 13
V gene: TRBV29-1
clone size: .
CDR3 DNA: TGCAGCGTCGTAGCGGGAACCACAGATACGCAGTATTTT
CDR3 protein: CSVVAGTTDTQYF

J gene: TRBJ2-2
D gene: .
CDR3 length: 14
V gene: TRBV6-5
clone size: .
CDR3 DNA: TGTGCCAGCAGTCCTCAGGGACCCACCGGGGAGCTGTTTTTT
CDR3 protein: CASSPQGPTGELFF

J gene: TRBJ2-3
D gene: TRBD2
CDR3 length: 17
V gene: TRBV11-2
clone size: .
CDR3 DNA: TGTGCCAGCAGCCTAACCTATTCTAGCGGGGTCACAGATACGCAGTATTTT
CDR3 protein: CASSLTYSSGVTDTQYF

J gene: TRBJ2-7
D gene: TRBD1
CDR3 length: 13
V gene: TRBV28
clone size: .
CDR3 DNA: TGTGCCAGCTTTAACAGGGGGAACTACGAGCAGTACTTC
CDR3 protein: CASFNRGNYEQYF

J gene: TRBJ2-3
D gene: .
CDR3 length: 14
V gene: TRBV5-8
clone size: .
CDR3 DNA: TGTGCCAGCAGCGCACAGGGAAGCACAGATACGCAGTATTTT
CDR3 protein: CASSAQGSTDTQYF

J gene: TRBJ2-2
D gene: .
CDR3 length: 16
V gene: TRBV5-1
clone size: .
CDR3 DNA: TGCGCCAGCAGCCCGGTCCGGGACACGGGAAACGGGGAGCTGTTTTTT
CDR3 protein: CASSPVRDTGNGELFF

J gene: TRBJ2-5
D gene: .
CDR3 length: 14
V gene: TRBV27
clone size: .
CDR3 DNA: TGTGCCAGCAGTCCGGATATTAGGATAGAGACCCAGTACTTC
CDR3 protein: CASSPDIRIETQYF

J gene: TRBJ1-3
D gene: .
CDR3 length: 16
V gene: TRBV18
clone size: .
CDR3 DNA: TGTGCCAGCTCACCACCGGCAGTTTACTCTGGAAACACCATATATTTT
CDR3 protein: CASSPPAVYSGNTIYF

J gene: TRBJ2-2
D gene: .
CDR3 length: 15
V gene: TRBV6-6
clone size: .
CDR3 DNA: TGTGCCAGCAGTTGGACAGTGCCGAACACCGGGGAGCTGTTTTTT
CDR3 protein: CASSWTVPNTGELFF

J gene: TRBJ2-7
D gene: TRBD2
CDR3 length: 15
V gene: TRBV7-2
clone size: .
CDR3 DNA: TGTGCCAGCAGCCTCCCTGCCGGGACTAGCTACGAGCAGTACTTC
CDR3 protein: CASSLPAGTSYEQYF

J gene: TRBJ2-7
D gene: TRBD2
CDR3 length: 14
V gene: TRBV4-1
clone size: .
CDR3 DNA: TGCGCCAGCAGCCAAAATAGCGGGGGGGTCGAGCAGTACTTC
CDR3 protein: CASSQNSGGVEQYF

J gene: TRBJ2-2
D gene: .
CDR3 length: 14
V gene: TRBV19
clone size: .
CDR3 DNA: TGTGCCAGTAGTATCGGCTCTAACACCGGGGAGCTGTTTTTT
CDR3 protein: CASSIGSNTGELFF